Sequencing of this T cell receptor beta chain was carried out in a study of PD-1 blockade in classical Hodgkin lymphoma. In the study overall: Administration of nivolumab to patients was at 3 mg/kg intravenously every 2 weeks.

This CDR3 has 16 residues. V was shortened by 0 bases and J by 3 bases, with 12 bases between the two germline ends. Looked up from germline, CDR1 is MGHRA and CDR2 is YSYEKL. The data were produced by immunoSEQ multiplex PCR, yet TCRdb's version contains in-frame clones alone and is incomplete. Among 46,000 or so clones listed, about 88% were seen once. In the case of this clone: Its specificity is not known.

All trial patients relapsed after autologous stem cell transplantation. Study-wide points: Reported findings placed baseline TCR diversity lower in newly diagnosed patients (compared with healthy donors). Underlying causes for the observed repertoire differences were not defined, possibly disease activity or prior therapy.

The source of this sequence is a human donor with classical Hodgkin lymphoma. The genes are TRBV4-1 and TRBJ1-5; D is unclear. Specimen: peripheral blood mononuclear cells (PBMCs), collected at baseline. This CDR3 reads CASSQDPWRVNQPQHF. For the CDR3, the DNA is TGCGCCAGCAGCCAAGATCCGTGGAGGGTCAATCAGCCCCAGCATTTT.